The 10 T cell receptor beta chains below all came from one sample that was sequenced in a study of response to subunit inactivated influenza vaccine. TCRdb reprocessed the RT-PCR reads with MiXCR, giving one entry per CDR3 protein. The table records fewer than 550,000 distinct CDR3 sequences, roughly 25% of them present only once. The material was CD4+ T cells sorted from PBMCs, obtained about 5 days after vaccination. These receptors were obtained from a man aged 50-59 years who received an inactivated influenza vaccine.

A few counts support this clonotype. J is TRBJ2-7 and V is TRBV6-5; D not certain. CDR3 length: 16 amino acids. Trimming stripped 0 bases from V and 0 bases from J, with 12 bases between. Germline CDR1 is MNHEY and CDR2 is SVGAGI. Written as DNA, the CDR3 is TGTGCCAGCAGTTACTCGCTTGGTCCGAGCTCCTACGAGCAGTACTTC. It specifies CASSYSLGPSSYEQYF.

This chain links TRBV10-3 with TRBJ2-3, with D maybe TRBD2 (6 bases). This CDR3 is 16 amino acids long. Trimming left V 6 bases short and J 2 bases short, with 18 bases between. CDR1 ENHRY and CDR2 SYGVKD come from the germline V gene. CDR3 in DNA: TGTGCCATCAGACAAAGCGTAGGAGGGGTCACAGATACGCAGTATTTT. This codes for CAIRQSVGGVTDTQYF.

This clonotype has only a few counts. The chain carries TRBV20-1 and TRBJ2-3; 14 positions match TRBD2. CDR3 size: 20 residues. Germline V gene lookup returns CDR1 DFQATT and CDR2 SNEGSKA (reference sequence). Trimming cost V 0 bases and J 3 bases; bases outside gene matches: 14. The CDR3 protein is CSARDLRTTSGRAGTDTQYF. CDR3 nucleotides: TGCAGTGCTAGAGATCTAAGAACGACTAGCGGGAGGGCCGGAACAGATACGCAGTATTTT.

This rearrangement joins TRBV15 to TRBJ2-7; 9 bases are a match to TRBD1. Germline V CDR1 and CDR2: LNHNV, YYDKDF (reference sequence). The CDR3 loop spans 16 amino acids. V lost 3 bases, J lost 0 bases, and 6 bases stayed unmatched. CDR3 amino acids: CATSREQGATSYEQYF. The CDR3 DNA reads as TGTGCCACCAGCAGGGAACAGGGGGCCACCTCCTACGAGCAGTACTTC. Filled out from reference TRBV15 and TRBJ2-7, the complete variable domain reads DAMVIQNPRYQVTQFGKPVTLSCSQTLNHNVMYWYQQKSSQAPKLLFHYYDKDFNNEADTPDNFQSRRPNTSFCFLDIRSPGLGDTAMYLCATSREQGATSYEQYFGPGTRLTVT.

The table lists this clonotype with a few counts. The junction shows a germline mismatch at one end, possibly a read error. The V call is TRBV15, the J call TRBJ2-3, with D perhaps matching TRBD2 (6 bases). The CDR3 is 13 amino acids. The V gene's germline CDR1 is LNHNV and CDR2 YYDKDF (reference sequence). CDR3 residues: CATSPNGGDRQYF. CDR3 nucleotides: TGTGCCACCAGCCCCAACGGAGGGGATAGGCAGTATTTT.

V and J are TRBV5-1 and TRBJ2-3; TRBD2 matches 9 bases. J was trimmed by 4 bases and V by 2 bases; bases with no gene match: 5. This CDR3 region has 15 residues. The germline V gene encodes CDR1 SGHRS and CDR2 YFSETQ. The DNA of the CDR3 is TGCGCCAGCAGCTTCGCGGGGGGGCAATCAGATACGCAGTATTTT. Its translation is CASSFAGGQSDTQYF.

The chain carries TRBV28 and TRBJ1-2; a weak D match, TRBD1 (6 bases). Germline values: CDR1 MDHEN, CDR2 SYDVKM. The germline V and J ends were trimmed by 6 bases and 7 bases, with 15 bases remaining between them. The CDR3 is 13 residues long. CDR3 sequence: CASSPGGLPGYTF. As DNA, the CDR3 is TGTGCCAGCAGCCCCGGGGGGCTCCCTGGCTACACCTTC.

This clonotype was counted only a few times. The V gene is TRBV7-2, the J gene TRBJ2-1; D is unresolved. The CDR3 totals 14 residues. Germline V gene sequence: CDR1 SGHTA, CDR2 FQGNSA. V was clipped by 5 bases and J by 0 bases, with 8 bases between them. CDR3 bases: TGTGCCAGCAGCAGGTCCCCCTCCTACAATGAGCAGTTCTTC. Amino acids: CASSRSPSYNEQFF.

This clonotype was seen just once. The CDR3 protein is CASSLARSGNQPQHF. The CDR3 region has the DNA TGTGCCAGCAGTTTGGCCAGGTCGGGCAATCAGCCCCAGCATTTT. The rearrangement joins TRBV6-5 to TRBJ1-5; D not resolved. Germline CDR1 is MNHEY and CDR2 is SVGAGI. The CDR3 runs 15 residues. The V end was cut by 4 bases, the J end by 2 bases, with 12 bases between.

This sequence joins TRBV2 and TRBJ2-7; D unclear. V was trimmed by 2 bases and J by 0 bases, leaving 11 bases between them. CDR3 length: 15 amino acids. Germline loops: CDR1 SNHLY, CDR2 FYNNEI. CDR3 loop: CASSEFTVSSYEQYF. The CDR3 nucleotides are TGTGCCAGCAGTGAATTTACCGTAAGCTCCTACGAGCAGTACTTC.